The 11 T cell receptor beta chains below come from one sample, sequenced in a study of immune reconstitution after stem cell transplant in scleroderma. TCRdb redid the calling of the RT-PCR reads with MiXCR, one entry per CDR3 protein. Here the sample spans a few thousand distinct CDR3 sequences, about 3.9% being singletons. Sampling was done before or after autologous hematopoietic stem cell transplantation (not recorded which). All receptors derive from a human donor with systemic sclerosis.

In this sample, this clonotype is medium-sized. The chain has TRBV20-1 and TRBJ2-6; D remains ambiguous. The V gene's germline CDR1 is DFQATT and CDR2 SNEGSKA (reference sequence). Deletions cut 3 bases from V and 0 bases from J, with 6 bases between. The CDR3 sequence is 14 residues long. This CDR3 reads CSASRVSGANVLTF. The CDR3 DNA reads as TGCAGTGCTAGCCGGGTCTCTGGGGCCAACGTCCTGACTTTC.

By its share, this clonotype is medium-sized. The rearrangement links TRBV7-8 to TRBJ1-2; no clear D gene. Germline lookup yields CDR1 SGHVS and CDR2 FQNEAQ. The CDR3 contains 13 residues. Trimming took 3 bases from V and 4 from J, leaving 9 bases between them. CDR3 residues: CASSLAPGYGYTF. In DNA, the CDR3 is TGTGCCAGCAGCTTGGCCCCGGGCTATGGCTACACCTTC.

This clonotype is labeled medium-sized. This rearrangement joins TRBV7-9 to TRBJ2-7; a weak D match, TRBD1 (6 bases). Trimming cost V 7 bases and J 3 bases, with 13 bases left between them. The germline V gene has CDR1 SEHNR and CDR2 FQNEAQ (reference sequence). The CDR3 sequence is 13 residues long. The DNA of the CDR3 is TGTGCCAGCACCGACACAGGGAGCTACGAGCAGTACTTC. It translates to CASTDTGSYEQYF.

In its sample, this clonotype ranks as medium-sized. The chain carries TRBV5-1 and TRBJ1-5; D may be TRBD1 (5 bases). V lost 1 base and J 7 bases, leaving 15 bases between the germline ends. The CDR3 has 15 amino acids. Germline-derived CDR1 and CDR2 are SGHRS and YFSETQ. CDR3: CASSLYGGEGQPQHF. CDR3 coding DNA: TGCGCCAGCAGCTTGTATGGGGGGGAGGGGCAGCCCCAGCATTTT.

This clonotype ranks as medium-sized (0.01 to 0.1%). This chain joins TRBV12-3 or TRBV12-4 and TRBJ2-7; D not resolved. V was cut by 6 bases and J by 7 bases, with 10 bases left in between. CDR3 size: 11 residues. Written as DNA, the CDR3 is TGTGCCAGCAGGGGTTTGGGTGAGCAGTACTTC. It is translated as CASRGLGEQYF.

This clonotype is judged medium-sized. This rearrangement joins TRBV29-1 to TRBJ1-2, with D possibly being TRBD1 (6 bases). Germline V gives CDR1 SQVTM, CDR2 ANQGSEA. V lost 8 bases, J lost 8 bases, and 18 bases lay in between. This CDR3 is 12 amino acids long. CDR3 sequence (DNA): TGCAGCACAGGGATAGTAAATAGCGGCTACACCTTC. Protein: CSTGIVNSGYTF.

This clonotype counts as medium-sized. This chain joins TRBV7-2 and TRBJ2-4, with 8 bases identical to TRBD1. Germline V gene data show CDR1 as SGHTA and CDR2 as FQGNSA. CDR3 length: 16 residues. J was trimmed by 7 bases and V by 5 bases; bases with no gene match: 13. The CDR3: CASSPLQGAFGNIQYF. In DNA form, the CDR3 reads TGTGCCAGCAGCCCACTTCAGGGGGCGTTCGGCAACATTCAGTACTTC.

This clonotype counts as medium-sized. The chain recombines TRBV29-1 with TRBJ2-3, with a weak D call TRBD1 (6 bases). Germline V lookup: CDR1 SQVTM, CDR2 ANQGSEA. V was trimmed by 6 bases and J by 4 bases, leaving 17 bases between them. CDR3 length: 14 residues. The CDR3 reads CSVHGRGVADTQYF. CDR3 nucleotides: TGCAGCGTCCACGGCAGGGGAGTCGCAGATACGCAGTATTTT.

In this sample, this clonotype is medium-sized. This sequence joins TRBV20-1 and TRBJ2-7; possibly TRBD1 for D (5 bases). In germline, CDR1 is DFQATT, CDR2 SNEGSKA (reference sequence). Trimming cost V 4 bases and J 1 base, with 8 bases left between them. This CDR3 has 12 amino acids. DNA for the CDR3: TGCAGTGCTACCAGGGTTTCCTACGAGCAGTACTTC. Protein: CSATRVSYEQYF.

Relative to its sample, this clonotype is medium-sized. The rearrangement uses TRBV9 and TRBJ1-4, with a weak D call TRBD1 (6 bases). Germline CDR1 reads SGDLS; CDR2 reads YYNGEE. This CDR3 is 15 amino acids long. Trimming removed 0 bases from V and 3 bases from J, with 9 bases in between. The CDR3 nucleotides are TGTGCCAGCAGCGTAGACAGGGAGGCTAATGAAAAACTGTTTTTT. It translates to CASSVDREANEKLFF.

This clonotype is medium-sized by share. The chain couples TRBV20-1 to TRBJ1-5, with unresolved D. V lost 6 bases to trimming and J lost 0 bases, with 12 bases between them. This CDR3 is 14 amino acids long. Germline CDR1 is DFQATT and CDR2 is SNEGSKA (reference sequence). In DNA, the CDR3 is TGCAGTGCCAGGTCGGGATATAGCAATCAGCCCCAGCATTTT. Protein: CSARSGYSNQPQHF.